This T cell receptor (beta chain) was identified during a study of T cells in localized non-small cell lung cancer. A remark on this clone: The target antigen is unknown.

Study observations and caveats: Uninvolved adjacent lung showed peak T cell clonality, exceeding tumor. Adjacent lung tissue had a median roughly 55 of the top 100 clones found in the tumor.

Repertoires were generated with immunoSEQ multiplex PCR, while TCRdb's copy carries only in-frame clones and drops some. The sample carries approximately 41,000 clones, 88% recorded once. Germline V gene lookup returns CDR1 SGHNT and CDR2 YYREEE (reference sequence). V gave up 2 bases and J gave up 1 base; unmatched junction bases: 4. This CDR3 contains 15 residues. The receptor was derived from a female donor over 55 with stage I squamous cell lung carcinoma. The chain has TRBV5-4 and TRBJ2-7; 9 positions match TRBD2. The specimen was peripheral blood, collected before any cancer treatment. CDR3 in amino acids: CASSLRSGRSYEQYF. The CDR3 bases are TGTGCCAGCAGCTTAAGGAGCGGGAGGTCCTACGAGCAGTACTTC.